Shown below are 18 T cell receptor beta chains from a single sample sequenced in a study of T-cell reconstitution after alpha-beta-depleted transplantation in children (TCRdb year 2016). The protocol used for the library was PCR. The reads were generated on an Illumina HiSeq 2500. TCR library preparation used molecular barcoding, with unique molecular identifiers applied to normalize quantification of the TCRbeta repertoire. The public sequencing data were trimmed at Q25 with fastp and processed into clonotypes with MiXCR by TCRdb, which kept only in-frame beta chains. Every distinct CDR3 protein forms one entry, paired with its most common genes and DNA. Present in this sample are about 400,000 distinct CDR3 sequences, 13% of which were seen just once. Around 4.5% of the sample rests with the top ten. Specimen: PBMCs, collected from the stem cell graft. The origin of the receptors is a human donor who donated a stem cell graft to a child with Fanconi anemia.

In its sample, this clonotype was seen a few times. The gene calls are TRBV29-1 and TRBJ1-5; D is undetermined. Germline V CDR1 and CDR2: SQVTM, ANQGSEA. The CDR3 runs 13 residues. Trimming removed 7 bases from V and 3 bases from J, with 13 bases in between. The CDR3 bases are TGCAGCGCCCGGACGGAAGACAATCAGCCCCAGCATTTT. This codes for CSARTEDNQPQHF.

The chain carries TRBV20-1 and TRBJ2-7; 11 bases align to TRBD2. The V segment lost 3 bases and the J segment 1 base; nucleotides outside the gene matches: 5. Germline CDR1 DFQATT, CDR2 SNEGSKA (reference sequence). The CDR3 is 15 amino acids. The CDR3 spells CSARLGLAASYEQYF. CDR3 bases: TGCAGTGCTAGGTTGGGACTAGCGGCTTCCTACGAGCAGTACTTC.

The chain has TRBV29-1 and TRBJ2-3; D ambiguous. Between the trimmed V and J ends, which lost 4 bases and 0 bases, there was a span of 5 bases. Germline V gene sequence: CDR1 SQVTM, CDR2 ANQGSEA. The CDR3 loop spans 12 amino acids. In nucleotides, the CDR3 is TGCAGCGTTGGAACGAGCACAGATACGCAGTATTTT. This gives the protein CSVGTSTDTQYF.

This clonotype was picked up a small number of times. CDR3 coding DNA: TGTGCCAGCAGAGCCCAGGGGCGCGTGGGTCAGCCCCAGCATTTT. Protein product: CASRAQGRVGQPQHF. The V gene is TRBV6-5, the J gene TRBJ1-5, with D possibly being TRBD1 (6 bases). The CDR3 contains 15 residues. In germline, CDR1 is MNHEY, CDR2 SVGAGI. V was cut by 6 bases and J by 6 bases, with 18 bases left in between.

This clonotype was counted ten times or more. The chain uses TRBV2 and TRBJ2-3; weak D call: TRBD1 (5 bases). V was pared by 2 bases and J by 0 bases, with 9 bases between. The CDR3 contains 15 residues. Germline V gives CDR1 SNHLY, CDR2 FYNNEI. For the CDR3, the DNA is TGTGCCAGCAGTGAATCAGGGATAAGCACAGATACGCAGTATTTT. Its protein is CASSESGISTDTQYF.

CDR3 in DNA: TGCAGTGCTTTCAGACAGTTCTATGGCTACACCTTC. It translates to CSAFRQFYGYTF. V gene TRBV20-1 combines with J gene TRBJ1-2; D is perhaps TRBD1 (5 bases). CDR3 size: 12 residues. The germline V and J ends were trimmed by 5 bases and 4 bases, with 11 bases remaining between them. Germline CDR1 reads DFQATT; CDR2 reads SNEGSKA (reference sequence).

This chain links TRBV5-1 with TRBJ2-1; 7 bases fit TRBD1. J lost 7 bases, V lost 0 bases, and 4 bases had no gene match. The CDR3 totals 14 residues. CDR1 and CDR2 from the germline V gene are SGHRS and YFSETQ. The CDR3, as DNA: TGCGCCAGCAGCTTGGACAGGGGCGGGAATGAGCAGTTCTTC. It specifies CASSLDRGGNEQFF.

This clonotype was picked up many times. The CDR3 DNA reads as TGTGCCAGCAGCTCCAGAGGGTATACCGGGGAGCTGTTTTTT. Encoded protein: CASSSRGYTGELFF. The chain uses TRBV5-5 and TRBJ2-2, with D possibly matching TRBD2 (5 bases). Trimming removed 3 bases at V and 5 bases at J, with 11 bases between. CDR3 length equals 14 residues. Germline-derived CDR1 and CDR2 are SGHKS and YYEKEE (reference sequence).

J is TRBJ2-3 and V is TRBV5-1, with 9 bases matching TRBD1. V lost 7 bases and J lost 2; bases outside the gene matches: 5. The CDR3 covers 14 residues. CDR1 and CDR2 (germline): SGHRS, YFSETQ. The CDR3 sequence: CASFRDRVTDTQYF. The CDR3 region has the DNA TGCGCCAGCTTCCGGGACAGGGTCACAGATACGCAGTATTTT.

This clonotype was counted ten times or more. This chain uses TRBV10-3 with TRBJ2-3; no clear D. There are 13 residues in the CDR3. The germline gives CDR1 ENHRY, CDR2 SYGVKD. The V gene lost 4 bases and the J gene lost 0 bases, with 5 bases spanning the gap. In DNA form, the CDR3 reads TGTGCCATCAGTGCACCTAGCACAGATACGCAGTATTTT. Translated: CAISAPSTDTQYF.

This clonotype appeared a few times. In nucleotides, the CDR3 is TGCGCCAGCAACCGGGACGGGGGCAATGAGCAGTTCTTC. It is translated as CASNRDGGNEQFF. The chain has TRBV5-1 and TRBJ2-1, with D perhaps TRBD2 (6 bases). Germline values: CDR1 SGHRS, CDR2 YFSETQ. V lost 6 bases and J 6 bases, leaving 13 bases between the germline ends. This CDR3 comprises 13 residues.

The chain is built from TRBV20-1 and TRBJ2-1; 7 nucleotides line up with TRBD2. CDR1 DFQATT and CDR2 SNEGSKA come from the germline V gene (reference sequence). CDR3 length: 13 residues. J gave up 4 bases and V 2 bases, and 2 bases lay outside the gene matches. DNA for the CDR3: TGCAGTGCTAGACCGGGGGGTTACAATGAGCAGTTCTTC. This gives the protein CSARPGGYNEQFF.

This clonotype has only a few counts. The CDR3 DNA follows: TGTGCCAGCAGGACACAGTCCACCGGGGAGCTGTTTTTT. Translating gives CASRTQSTGELFF. The V gene is TRBV2, the J gene TRBJ2-2; no clear D. Germline V lookup: CDR1 SNHLY, CDR2 FYNNEI. The ends were cut back, 6 bases at V and 4 bases at J, with 9 bases in the middle. The CDR3 is 13 amino acids.

This clonotype appeared a few times. This rearrangement joins TRBV20-1 to TRBJ2-7; 8 nucleotides line up with TRBD1. The CDR3 is 15 amino acids. The germline gives CDR1 DFQATT, CDR2 SNEGSKA (reference sequence). Trimming at V came to 0 bases and at J to 2 bases, leaving 6 bases not matched to a gene. This CDR3 reads CSARETGDRTYEQYF. For the CDR3, the DNA is TGCAGTGCTAGAGAGACAGGGGATCGGACCTACGAGCAGTACTTC.

The genes are TRBV11-2 and TRBJ2-3; 8 nucleotides agree with TRBD1. Germline V lookup: CDR1 SGHAT, CDR2 FQNNGV. The length of the CDR3 is 13 residues. J was trimmed by 4 bases and V by 5 bases; bases with no gene match: 2. The CDR3 DNA reads TGTGCCAGCAGCAGGGACAGGCCAGATACGCAGTATTTT. This encodes CASSRDRPDTQYF.

This clonotype was observed a few times. The rearrangement links TRBV7-9 to TRBJ2-4; no clear D. Trimming shortened V by 1 base and J by 8 bases, and 6 bases separated the two germline ends. In germline, CDR1 is SEHNR, CDR2 FQNEAQ (reference sequence). This CDR3 has 12 residues. CDR3 protein: CASSLGGDIQYF. DNA of the CDR3: TGTGCCAGCAGCTTAGGCGGCGACATTCAGTACTTC.

This clonotype has ten or more counts. The chain has TRBV6-2 or TRBV6-3 and TRBJ1-6, with D hard to call. Germline V gene sequence: CDR1 MNHEY, CDR2 SVGEGT. The V end lost 0 bases, the J end lost 7 bases, and 13 bases lay between the germline ends. The CDR3 loop spans 16 amino acids. The CDR3: CASSYSSGYPNSPLHF. CDR3 DNA: TGTGCCAGCAGTTACTCATCCGGATACCCGAATTCACCCCTCCACTTT.

This clonotype was picked up a small number of times. The J gene is TRBJ1-1, the V gene TRBV5-1, with a tentative D call TRBD1 (5 bases). The germline V gene has CDR1 SGHRS and CDR2 YFSETQ. Trimming removed 0 bases at V and 7 bases at J, with 16 bases between. The CDR3 length is 15 residues. The CDR3 protein is CASSLEWGLLGEAFF. CDR3 nucleotides: TGCGCCAGCAGCTTGGAATGGGGCCTCTTGGGTGAAGCTTTCTTT.